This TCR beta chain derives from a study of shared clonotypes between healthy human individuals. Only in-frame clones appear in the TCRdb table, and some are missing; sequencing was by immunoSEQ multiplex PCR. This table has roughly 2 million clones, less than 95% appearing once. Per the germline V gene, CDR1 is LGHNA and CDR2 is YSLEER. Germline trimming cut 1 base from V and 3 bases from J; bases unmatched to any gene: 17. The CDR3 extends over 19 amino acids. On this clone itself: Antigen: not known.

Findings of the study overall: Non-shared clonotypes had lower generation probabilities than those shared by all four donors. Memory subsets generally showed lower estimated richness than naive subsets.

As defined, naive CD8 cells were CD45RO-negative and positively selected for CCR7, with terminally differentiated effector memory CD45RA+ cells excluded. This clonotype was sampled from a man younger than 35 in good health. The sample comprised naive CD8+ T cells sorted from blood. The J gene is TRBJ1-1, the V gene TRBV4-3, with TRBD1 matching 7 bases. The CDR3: CASSQVLPDRDWGDTEAFF. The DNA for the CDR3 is TGCGCCAGCAGCCAAGTTTTACCCGACAGGGATTGGGGGGACACTGAAGCTTTCTTT.